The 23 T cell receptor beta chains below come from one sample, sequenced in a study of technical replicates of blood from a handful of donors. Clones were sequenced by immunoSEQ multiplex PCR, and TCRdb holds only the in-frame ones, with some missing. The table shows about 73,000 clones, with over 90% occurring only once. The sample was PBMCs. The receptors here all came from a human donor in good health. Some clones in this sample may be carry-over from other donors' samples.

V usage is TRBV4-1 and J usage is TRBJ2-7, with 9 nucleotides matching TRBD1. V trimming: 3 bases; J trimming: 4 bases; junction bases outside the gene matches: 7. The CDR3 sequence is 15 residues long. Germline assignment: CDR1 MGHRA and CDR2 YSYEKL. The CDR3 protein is CASSQDPGTGYEQYF. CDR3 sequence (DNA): TGCGCCAGCAGCCAGGATCCCGGGACAGGGTACGAGCAGTACTTC.

The CDR3 protein is CAWSVRDRARQYGYTF. The CDR3 coding sequence is TGTGCCTGGAGTGTACGGGACAGGGCCCGTCAATATGGCTACACCTTC. V is TRBV30 and J is TRBJ1-2; 9 bases align to TRBD1. V gave up 0 bases and J gave up 5 bases; unmatched junction bases: 10. The CDR3 is 16 amino acids. In germline, CDR1 is GTSNPN, CDR2 SVGIG (reference sequence).

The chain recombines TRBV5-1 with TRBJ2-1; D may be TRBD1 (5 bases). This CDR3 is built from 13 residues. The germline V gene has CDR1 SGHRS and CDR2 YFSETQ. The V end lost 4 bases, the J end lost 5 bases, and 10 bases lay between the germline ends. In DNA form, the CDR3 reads TGCGCCAGCAGCCCCGACAGAAACAATGAGCAGTTCTTC. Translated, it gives CASSPDRNNEQFF.

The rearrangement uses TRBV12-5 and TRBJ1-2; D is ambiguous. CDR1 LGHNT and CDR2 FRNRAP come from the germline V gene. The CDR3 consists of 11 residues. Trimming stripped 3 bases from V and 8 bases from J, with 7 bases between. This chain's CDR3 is CASGFYEGYTF. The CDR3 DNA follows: TGTGCTAGTGGTTTTTACGAGGGCTACACCTTC.

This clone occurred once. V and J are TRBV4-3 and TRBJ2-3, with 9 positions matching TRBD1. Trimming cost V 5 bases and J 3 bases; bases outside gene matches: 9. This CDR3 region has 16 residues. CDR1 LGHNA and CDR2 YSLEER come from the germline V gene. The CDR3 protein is CASSKRTGVSTDTQYF. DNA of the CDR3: TGCGCCAGCAGCAAACGGACAGGGGTATCAACAGATACGCAGTATTTT.

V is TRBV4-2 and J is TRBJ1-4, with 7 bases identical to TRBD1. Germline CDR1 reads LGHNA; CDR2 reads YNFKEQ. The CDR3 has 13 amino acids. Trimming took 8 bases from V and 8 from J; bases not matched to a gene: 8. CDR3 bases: TGTGCCAGCCGAGACAGGGAACGCGAAAAACTGTTTTTT. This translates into CASRDREREKLFF.

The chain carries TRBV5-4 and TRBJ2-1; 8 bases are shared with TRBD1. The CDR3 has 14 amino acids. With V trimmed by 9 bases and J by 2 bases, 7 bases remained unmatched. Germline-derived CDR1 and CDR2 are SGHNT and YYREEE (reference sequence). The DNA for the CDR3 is TGTGCCACCCGAGACAGGGGAACCTACAATGAGCAGTTCTTC. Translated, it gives CATRDRGTYNEQFF.

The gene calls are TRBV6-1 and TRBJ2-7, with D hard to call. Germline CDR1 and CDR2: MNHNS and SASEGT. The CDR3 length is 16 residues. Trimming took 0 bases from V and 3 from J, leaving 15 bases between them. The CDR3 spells CASSEARSATYYEQYF. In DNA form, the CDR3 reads TGTGCCAGCAGTGAAGCGCGGAGCGCGACGTACTACGAGCAGTACTTC.

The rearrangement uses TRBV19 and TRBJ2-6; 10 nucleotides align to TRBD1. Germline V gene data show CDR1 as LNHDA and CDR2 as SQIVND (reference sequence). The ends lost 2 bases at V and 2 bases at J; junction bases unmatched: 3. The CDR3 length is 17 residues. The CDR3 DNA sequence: TGTGCCAGTAGTATAAGACAGGGGGCAGCTGGGGCCAACGTCCTGACTTTC. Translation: CASSIRQGAAGANVLTF.

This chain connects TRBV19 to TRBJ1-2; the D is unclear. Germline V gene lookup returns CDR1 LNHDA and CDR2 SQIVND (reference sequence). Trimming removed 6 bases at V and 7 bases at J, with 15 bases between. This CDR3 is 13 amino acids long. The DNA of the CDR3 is TGTGCCAGTAGGCTAATGGGAGGAGGTGGCTACACCTTC. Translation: CASRLMGGGGYTF.

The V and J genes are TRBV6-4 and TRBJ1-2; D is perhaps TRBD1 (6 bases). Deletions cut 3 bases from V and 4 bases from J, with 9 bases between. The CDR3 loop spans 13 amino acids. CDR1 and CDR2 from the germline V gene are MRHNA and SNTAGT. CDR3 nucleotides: TGTGCCAGCAGTGAAGTAGGGGGCTATGGCTACACCTTC. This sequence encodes CASSEVGGYGYTF.

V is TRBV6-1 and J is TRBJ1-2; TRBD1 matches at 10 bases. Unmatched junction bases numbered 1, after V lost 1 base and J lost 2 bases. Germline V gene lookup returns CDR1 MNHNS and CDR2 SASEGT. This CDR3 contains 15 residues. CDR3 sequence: CASSEGGQGNYGYTF. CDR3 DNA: TGTGCCAGCAGTGAAGGGGGACAGGGGAACTATGGCTACACCTTC.

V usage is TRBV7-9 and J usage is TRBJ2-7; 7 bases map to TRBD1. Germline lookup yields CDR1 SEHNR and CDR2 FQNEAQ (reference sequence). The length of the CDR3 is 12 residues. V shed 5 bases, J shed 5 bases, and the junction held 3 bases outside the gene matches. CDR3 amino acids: CASSDTGDEQYF. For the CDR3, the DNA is TGTGCCAGCAGCGATACAGGGGACGAGCAGTACTTC. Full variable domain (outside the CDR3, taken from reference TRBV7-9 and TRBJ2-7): DTGVSQNPRHKITKRGQNVTFRCDPISEHNRLYWYRQTLGQGPEFLTYFQNEAQLEKSRLLSDRFSAERPKGSFSTLEIQRTEQGDSAMYLCASSDTGDEQYFGPGTRLTVT.

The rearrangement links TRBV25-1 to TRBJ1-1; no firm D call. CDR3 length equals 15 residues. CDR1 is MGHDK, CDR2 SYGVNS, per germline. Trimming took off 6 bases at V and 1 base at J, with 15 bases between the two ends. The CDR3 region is CASRTVWEGNTEAFF. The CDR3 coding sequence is TGTGCCAGCAGGACTGTGTGGGAGGGGAACACTGAAGCTTTCTTT.

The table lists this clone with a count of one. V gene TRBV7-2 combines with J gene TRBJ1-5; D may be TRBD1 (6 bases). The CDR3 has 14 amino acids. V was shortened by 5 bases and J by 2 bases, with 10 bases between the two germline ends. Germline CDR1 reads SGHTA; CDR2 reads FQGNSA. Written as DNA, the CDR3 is TGTGCCAGCAGCCCCAGGACAGGCAATCAGCCCCAGCATTTT. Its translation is CASSPRTGNQPQHF.

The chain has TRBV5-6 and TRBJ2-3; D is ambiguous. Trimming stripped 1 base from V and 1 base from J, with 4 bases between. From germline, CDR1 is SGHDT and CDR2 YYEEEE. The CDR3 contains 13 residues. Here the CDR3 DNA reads TGTGCCAGCAGCTTGAGCCGCACAGATACGCAGTATTTT. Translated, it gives CASSLSRTDTQYF.

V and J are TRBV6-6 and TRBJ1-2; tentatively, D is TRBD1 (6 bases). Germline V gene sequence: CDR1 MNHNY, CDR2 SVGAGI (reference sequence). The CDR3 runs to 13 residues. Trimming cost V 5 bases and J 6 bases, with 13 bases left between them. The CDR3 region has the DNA TGTGCCAGCAGTATACAGGGTGGGAATGGCTACACCTTC. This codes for CASSIQGGNGYTF.

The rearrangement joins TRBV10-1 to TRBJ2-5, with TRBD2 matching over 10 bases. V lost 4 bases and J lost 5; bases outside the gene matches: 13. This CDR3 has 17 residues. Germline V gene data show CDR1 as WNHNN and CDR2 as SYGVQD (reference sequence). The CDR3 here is CASSVLCSSGGEETQYF. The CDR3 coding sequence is TGCGCCAGCAGTGTCCTCTGTTCTAGCGGGGGAGAGGAGACCCAGTACTTC.

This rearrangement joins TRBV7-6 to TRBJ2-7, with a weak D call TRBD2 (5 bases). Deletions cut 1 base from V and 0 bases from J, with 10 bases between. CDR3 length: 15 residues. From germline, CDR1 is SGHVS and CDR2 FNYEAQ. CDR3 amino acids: CASSLEPGSSYEQYF. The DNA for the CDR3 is TGTGCCAGCAGCTTAGAACCGGGGAGCTCCTACGAGCAGTACTTC.

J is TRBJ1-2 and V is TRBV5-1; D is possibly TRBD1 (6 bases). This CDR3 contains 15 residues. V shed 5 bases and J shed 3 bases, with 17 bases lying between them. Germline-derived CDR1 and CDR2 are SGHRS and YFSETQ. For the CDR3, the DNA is TGCGCCAGCAGTCCCTTAGGGGGGGTGGACTATGGCTACACCTTC. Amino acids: CASSPLGGVDYGYTF.

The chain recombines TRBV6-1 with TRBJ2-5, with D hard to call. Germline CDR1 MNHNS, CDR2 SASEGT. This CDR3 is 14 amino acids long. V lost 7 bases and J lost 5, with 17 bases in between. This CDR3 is CASTPGADRETQYF. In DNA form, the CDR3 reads TGTGCCAGCACCCCCGGAGCTGATAGGGAGACCCAGTACTTC.

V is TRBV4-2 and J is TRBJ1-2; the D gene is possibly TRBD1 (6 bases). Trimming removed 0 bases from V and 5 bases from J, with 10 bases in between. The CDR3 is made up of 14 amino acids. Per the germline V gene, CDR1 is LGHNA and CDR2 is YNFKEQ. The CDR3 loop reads CASSQEWDTYGYTF. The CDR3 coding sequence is TGTGCCAGCAGCCAAGAGTGGGACACATATGGCTACACCTTC.

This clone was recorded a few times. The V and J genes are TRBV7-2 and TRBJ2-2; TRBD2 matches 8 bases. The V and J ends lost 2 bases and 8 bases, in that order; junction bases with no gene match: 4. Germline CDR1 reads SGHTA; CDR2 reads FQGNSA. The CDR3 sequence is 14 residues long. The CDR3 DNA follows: TGTGCCAGCAGCTTATCTAGCGGGTGGGGGGAGCTGTTTTTT. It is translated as CASSLSSGWGELFF.